This T cell receptor beta chain was identified in a study of OX40 agonist ivuxolimab in advanced cancers. V lost 5 bases, J lost 5 bases, and 6 bases stayed unmatched. The CDR3 runs to 14 residues. Germline CDR1 reads SGHAT; CDR2 reads FQNNGV. Some clones are missing from TCRdb's copy, which holds only in-frame ones; the method was immunoSEQ multiplex PCR. The table has approximately 45,000 clones, roughly 90% seen once; the top ten hold about 7.8%. The material sequenced was CD4+ or CD8+ T cells sorted from blood, taken in a trial of the OX40 agonist ivuxolimab. V and J are TRBV11-2 and TRBJ1-5, with 7 bases identical to TRBD1. This clonotype was sampled from an adult with an advanced solid tumor such as melanoma, head and neck, liver or kidney cancer. The CDR3 DNA follows: TGTGCCAGCAGCCAAAACAGGGGCCATCAGCCCCAGCATTTT. It codes for CASSQNRGHQPQHF.